This entry concerns a single T cell receptor (beta chain). Its matching antigen is unknown. These data come from a study of response to subunit inactivated influenza vaccine. Study results and caveats: Only a handful of new T cells, the authors suggested, are recruited with each seasonal influenza vaccination.

V was clipped by 2 bases and J by 6 bases; unmatched bases: 18. CDR3 length: 19 residues. Germline CDR1 is MGHDK and CDR2 is SYGVNS. Via MiXCR, TCRdb re-called the RT-PCR reads, giving one row per CDR3 protein. The table records 600,000 to 850,000 distinct CDR3 sequences, approximately 15% of them present only once. The material was PBMCs from blood, obtained approximately 15 days before vaccination. The clonotype originates from a man aged 45-65 years who received an inactivated influenza vaccine. The V call is TRBV25-1, the J call TRBJ2-1; 8 bases align to TRBD2. The CDR3: CASSEPLGGQREHSNEQFF. The CDR3 DNA is TGTGCCAGCAGTGAACCCCTCGGGGGTCAGCGGGAGCACTCCAATGAGCAGTTCTTC.